The 13 T cell receptor beta chains given below trace back to one sample, sequenced in a study of technical replicates of blood from a few donors. Clones were read by immunoSEQ multiplex PCR, and TCRdb kept only the in-frame ones, dropping some. In the table there are about 81,000 clones, 90% to 98% of which are singletons. The sample consisted of T cells isolated from PBMCs. The origin of the receptors is a human donor in good health.

The chain carries TRBV7-9 and TRBJ2-7, with D maybe TRBD1 (6 bases). The germline gives CDR1 SEHNR, CDR2 FQNEAQ (reference sequence). The length of the CDR3 is 18 residues. V lost 4 bases and J 3 bases, leaving 25 bases between the germline ends. The CDR3 nucleotides are TGTGCCAGCAGCTCTACGCAACACTTGCCGGGGACAAACTACGAGCAGTACTTC. As protein: CASSSTQHLPGTNYEQYF.

CDR3: CSVEDLGRAYNEQFF. The CDR3 DNA sequence: TGCAGCGTTGAAGATCTGGGCAGGGCCTACAATGAGCAGTTCTTC. The rearrangement joins TRBV29-1 to TRBJ2-1; weak D call: TRBD1 (5 bases). Germline-derived CDR1 and CDR2 are SQVTM and ANQGSEA. V lost 0 bases and J lost 2, with 11 bases in between. The CDR3 consists of 15 residues.

The rearrangement joins TRBV5-1 to TRBJ2-2; D ambiguous. The CDR3 contains 17 residues. The V end lost 0 bases, the J end lost 1 base, and 13 bases lay between the germline ends. CDR1 and CDR2 (germline): SGHRS, YFSETQ. CDR3 sequence: CASSLGILTENTGELFF. CDR3 DNA: TGCGCCAGCAGCTTGGGGATCCTGACTGAGAACACCGGGGAGCTGTTTTTT.

In this sample, this clone turned up once. The J gene is TRBJ2-3, the V gene TRBV18; D is unclear. CDR1 and CDR2 (germline): KGHSH, LQKENI. V lost 3 bases, J lost 0 bases, and 10 bases lay in between. This CDR3 region has 15 residues. CDR3 sequence reads: CASSPPSRSTDTQYF. CDR3 bases: TGTGCCAGCTCACCCCCGAGTCGGAGCACAGATACGCAGTATTTT.

The chain carries TRBV27 and TRBJ2-2; 10 bases match TRBD1. Germline-derived CDR1 and CDR2 are MNHEY and SMNVEV (reference sequence). V lost 6 bases to trimming and J lost 6 bases; unmatched junction nucleotides: 7. The length of the CDR3 is 15 residues. This chain's CDR3 is CASSIRQGAPGELFF. The CDR3 DNA reads as TGTGCCAGCAGCATAAGACAGGGGGCCCCCGGGGAGCTGTTTTTT.

CDR3 sequence reads: CASSQKPAGSLLLYNEQFF. CDR3 nucleotides: TGTGCCAGCAGCCAAAAGCCCGCAGGGTCCCTACTATTATACAATGAGCAGTTCTTC. The rearrangement uses TRBV7-8 and TRBJ2-1, with D perhaps matching TRBD1 (5 bases). The V end lost 5 bases, the J end lost 4 bases, and 27 bases lay between the germline ends. Germline-derived CDR1 and CDR2 are SGHVS and FQNEAQ. This CDR3 is 19 amino acids long.

The rearrangement links TRBV4-1 to TRBJ1-6; possible D gene TRBD1, 6 bases. Germline CDR1 and CDR2: MGHRA and YSYEKL. Trimming shortened V by 4 bases and J by 3 bases, and 13 bases separated the two germline ends. This CDR3 is 16 amino acids long. CDR3 nucleotide sequence: TGCGCCAGCAGCCCATCGAGGGGGTTCTATAATTCACCCCTCCACTTT. Its translation is CASSPSRGFYNSPLHF.

The chain has TRBV6-1 and TRBJ2-3, with 8 bases matching TRBD2. The germline gives CDR1 MNHNS, CDR2 SASEGT. Trimming removed 2 bases from V and 6 bases from J; junction bases left unmatched: 10. The CDR3 sequence is 16 residues long. As DNA, the CDR3 is TGTGCCAGCAGTGAACGGGGACTAGGATCCTCCGATACGCAGTATTTT. Protein sequence: CASSERGLGSSDTQYF.

In this sample, this clone turned up once. The chain couples TRBV9 to TRBJ2-2; D is perhaps TRBD2 (5 bases). This CDR3 contains 15 residues. Trimming pared 0 bases from V and 8 bases from J, leaving 14 bases between. The V gene's germline CDR1 is SGDLS and CDR2 YYNGEE. CDR3 sequence (DNA): TGTGCCAGCAGCGTAGCTGCGAGGGAGCTTGGGGAGCTGTTTTTT. It specifies CASSVAARELGELFF. The entire variable domain, with the rest obtained from reference TRBV9 and TRBJ2-2, is as follows: DSGVTQTPKHLITATGQRVTLRCSPRSGDLSVYWYQQSLDQGLQFLIQYYNGEERAKGNILERFSAQQFPDLHSELNLSSLELGDSALYFCASSVAARELGELFFGEGSRLTVL.

The chain has TRBV29-1 and TRBJ1-2; a possible D gene is TRBD1 (5 bases). The V gene lost 5 bases and the J gene lost 4 bases, with 11 bases spanning the gap. Looked up from germline, CDR1 is SQVTM and CDR2 is ANQGSEA. This CDR3 spans 12 amino acids. DNA of the CDR3: TGCAGCGTTCTCGGGGGAGGCTATGGCTACACCTTC. Translation: CSVLGGGYGYTF.

The chain is built from TRBV14 and TRBJ2-2; TRBD2 aligns across 7 bases. The germline CDR1 and CDR2 sequences are SGHDN and FVKESK. This CDR3 region has 17 residues. V was clipped by 4 bases and J by 2 bases; unmatched bases: 10. CDR3 bases: TGTGCCAGCAGCCCGTCCGTGGGGAGGGCTAACACCGGGGAGCTGTTTTTT. Translating it yields CASSPSVGRANTGELFF. Looking up the rest from reference TRBV14 and TRBJ2-2 gives the full variable domain: EAGVTQFPSHSVIEKGQTVTLRCDPISGHDNLYWYRRVMGKEIKFLLHFVKESKQDESGMPNNRFLAERTGGTYSTLKVQPAELEDSGVYFCASSPSVGRANTGELFFGEGSRLTVL.

The chain joins TRBV5-1 to TRBJ2-1; 7 bases are a match to TRBD2. CDR1 and CDR2 from the germline V gene are SGHRS and YFSETQ. The CDR3 spans 14 residues. V shed 2 bases and J 7 bases; nucleotides not matched to a gene: 6. For the CDR3, the DNA is TGCGCCAGCAGCTTCGACGGGAGGAATAATGAGCAGTTCTTC. It specifies CASSFDGRNNEQFF.

The chain is built from TRBV21-1 and TRBJ2-5; the tabulated D call, TRBD1, remains unverified against the DNA. TRBV21-1 is described as a pseudogene. The CDR3 contains 18 residues. In DNA, the CDR3 is TGTGCCAGCACTGCCTATATTGACCACAGGGGGCACCAAGAGACCCAGTACTTC. It is translated as CASTAYIDHRGHQETQYF.